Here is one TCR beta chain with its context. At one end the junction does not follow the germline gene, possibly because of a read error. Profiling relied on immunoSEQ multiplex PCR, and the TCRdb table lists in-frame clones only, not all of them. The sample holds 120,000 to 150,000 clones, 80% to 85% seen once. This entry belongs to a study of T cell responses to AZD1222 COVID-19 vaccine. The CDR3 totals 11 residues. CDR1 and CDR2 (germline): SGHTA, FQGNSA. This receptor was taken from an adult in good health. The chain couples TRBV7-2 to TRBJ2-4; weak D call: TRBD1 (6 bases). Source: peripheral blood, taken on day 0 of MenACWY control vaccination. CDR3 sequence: CASSFGDIRYF. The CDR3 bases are TGTGCCAGCAGCTTTGGGGACATTCGGTACTTC.